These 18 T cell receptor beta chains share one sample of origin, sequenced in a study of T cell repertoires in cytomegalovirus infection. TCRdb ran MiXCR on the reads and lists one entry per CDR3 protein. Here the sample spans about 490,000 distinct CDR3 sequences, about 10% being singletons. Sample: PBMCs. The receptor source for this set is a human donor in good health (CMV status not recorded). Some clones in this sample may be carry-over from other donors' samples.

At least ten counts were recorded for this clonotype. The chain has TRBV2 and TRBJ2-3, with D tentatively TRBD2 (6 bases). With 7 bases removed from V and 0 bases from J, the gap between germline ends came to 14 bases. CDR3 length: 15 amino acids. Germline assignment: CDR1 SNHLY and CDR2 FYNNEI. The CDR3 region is CASMGGGESTDTQYF. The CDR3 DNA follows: TGTGCCAGCATGGGTGGCGGGGAGAGCACAGATACGCAGTATTTT.

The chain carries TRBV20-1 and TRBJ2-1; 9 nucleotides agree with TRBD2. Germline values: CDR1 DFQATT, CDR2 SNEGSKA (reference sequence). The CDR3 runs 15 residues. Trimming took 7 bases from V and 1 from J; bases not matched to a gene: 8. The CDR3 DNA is TGCAGTGTCGAGCCTAGCGGGGATTCCTACAATGAGCAGTTCTTC. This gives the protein CSVEPSGDSYNEQFF.

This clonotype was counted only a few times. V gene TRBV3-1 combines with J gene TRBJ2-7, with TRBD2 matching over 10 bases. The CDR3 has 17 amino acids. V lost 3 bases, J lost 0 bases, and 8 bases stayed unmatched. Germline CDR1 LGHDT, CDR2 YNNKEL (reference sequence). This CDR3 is CASSQLLAGSSSYEQYF. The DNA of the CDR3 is TGTGCCAGCAGCCAGTTACTAGCGGGGAGCAGCTCCTACGAGCAGTACTTC.

CDR3: CSVGLGQGGEQYF. The CDR3 coding sequence is TGCAGCGTTGGGCTGGGACAGGGGGGCGAGCAGTACTTC. The chain joins TRBV29-1 to TRBJ2-7, with TRBD1 matching 11 bases. The CDR3 has 13 residues. Germline assignment: CDR1 SQVTM and CDR2 ANQGSEA. V lost 4 bases to trimming and J lost 6 bases; unmatched junction nucleotides: 5.

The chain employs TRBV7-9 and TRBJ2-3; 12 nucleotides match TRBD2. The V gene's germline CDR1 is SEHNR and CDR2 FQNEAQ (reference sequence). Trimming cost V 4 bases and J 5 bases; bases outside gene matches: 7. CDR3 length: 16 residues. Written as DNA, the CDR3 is TGTGCCAGCAGCTCGGGACTAGCGGGTAGGAAAGATACGCAGTATTTT. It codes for CASSSGLAGRKDTQYF.

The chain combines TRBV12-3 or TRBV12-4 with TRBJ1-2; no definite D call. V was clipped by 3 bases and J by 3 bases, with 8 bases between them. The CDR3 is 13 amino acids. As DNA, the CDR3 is TGTGCCAGCAGTTTCTCCGGAGACTATGGCTACACCTTC. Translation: CASSFSGDYGYTF.

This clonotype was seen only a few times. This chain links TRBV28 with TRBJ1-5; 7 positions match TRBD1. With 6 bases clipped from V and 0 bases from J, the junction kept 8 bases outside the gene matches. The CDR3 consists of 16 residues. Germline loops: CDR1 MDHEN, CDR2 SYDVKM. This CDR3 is CASSTGQTRSNQPQHF. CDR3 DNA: TGTGCCAGCAGCACGGGACAGACACGTAGCAATCAGCCCCAGCATTTT.

CDR3 DNA sequence: TGTGCCAGCAGGGAACTGGCAGGCACTGAAGCTTTCTTT. Translating gives CASRELAGTEAFF. J is TRBJ1-1 and V is TRBV6-6; D is unresolved. Germline loops: CDR1 MNHNY, CDR2 SVGAGI (reference sequence). V shed 6 bases and J shed 4 bases, with 12 bases lying between them. The CDR3 has 13 amino acids.

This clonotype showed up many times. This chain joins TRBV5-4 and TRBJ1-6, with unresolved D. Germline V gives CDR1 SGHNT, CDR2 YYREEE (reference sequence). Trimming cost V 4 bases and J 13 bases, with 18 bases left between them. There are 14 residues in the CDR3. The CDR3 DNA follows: TGTGCCAGCAGCCGCGGACTTAGCCCAGGTCCCCTCCACTTT. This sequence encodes CASSRGLSPGPLHF.

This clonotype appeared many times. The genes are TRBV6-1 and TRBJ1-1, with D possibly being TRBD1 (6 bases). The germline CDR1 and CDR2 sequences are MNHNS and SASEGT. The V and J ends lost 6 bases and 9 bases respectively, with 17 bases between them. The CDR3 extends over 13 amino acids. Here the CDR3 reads CASRPGQLQKAFF. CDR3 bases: TGTGCCAGCAGACCGGGACAACTACAAAAAGCTTTCTTT.

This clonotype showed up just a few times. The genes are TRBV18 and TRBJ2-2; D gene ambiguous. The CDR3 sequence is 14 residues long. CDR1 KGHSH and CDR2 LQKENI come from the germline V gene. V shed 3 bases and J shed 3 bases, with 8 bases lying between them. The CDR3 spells CASSPLSDTGELFF. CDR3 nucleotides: TGTGCCAGCTCACCTCTCTCGGACACCGGGGAGCTGTTTTTT. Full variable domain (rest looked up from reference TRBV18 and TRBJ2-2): NAGVMQNPRHLVRRRGQEARLRCSPMKGHSHVYWYRQLPEEGLKFMVYLQKENIIDESGMPKERFSAEFPKEGPSILRIQQVVRGDSAAYFCASSPLSDTGELFFGEGSRLTVL.

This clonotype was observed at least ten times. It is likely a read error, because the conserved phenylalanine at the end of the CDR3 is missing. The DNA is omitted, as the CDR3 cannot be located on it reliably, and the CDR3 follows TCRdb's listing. The CDR3 spells CASSQGGDRTLN. The chain carries TRBV23-1 and TRBJ1-1. TRBV23-1 is flagged as an ORF with uncertain function. The CDR3 contains 12 residues when both ends are counted.

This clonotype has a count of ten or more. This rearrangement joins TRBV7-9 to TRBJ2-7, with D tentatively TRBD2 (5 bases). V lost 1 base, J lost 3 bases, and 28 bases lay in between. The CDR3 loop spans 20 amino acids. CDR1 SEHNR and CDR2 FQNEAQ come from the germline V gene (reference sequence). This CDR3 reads CASSLGLVLEGGSEVYEQYF. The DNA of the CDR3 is TGTGCCAGCAGCTTAGGGCTGGTCCTTGAAGGAGGTAGTGAGGTCTACGAGCAGTACTTC.

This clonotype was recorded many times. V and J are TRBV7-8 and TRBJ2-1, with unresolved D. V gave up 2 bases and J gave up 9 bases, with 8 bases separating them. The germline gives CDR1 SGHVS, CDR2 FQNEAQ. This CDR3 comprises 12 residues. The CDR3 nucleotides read TGTGCCAGCAGCTTACAACCAGGTGAGCAGTTCTTC. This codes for CASSLQPGEQFF.

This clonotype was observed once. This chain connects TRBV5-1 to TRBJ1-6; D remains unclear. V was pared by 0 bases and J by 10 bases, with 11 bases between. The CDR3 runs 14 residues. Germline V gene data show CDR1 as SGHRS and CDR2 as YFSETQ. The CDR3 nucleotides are TGCGCCAGCAGCTTGGAGGGAACCGGGTCACCCCTCCACTTT. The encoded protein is CASSLEGTGSPLHF.

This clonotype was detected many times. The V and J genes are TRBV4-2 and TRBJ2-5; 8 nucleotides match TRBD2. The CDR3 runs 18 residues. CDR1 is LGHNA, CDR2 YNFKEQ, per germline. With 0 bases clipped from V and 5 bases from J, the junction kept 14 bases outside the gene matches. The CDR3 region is CASSQDRGSGDVGETQYF. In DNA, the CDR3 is TGTGCCAGCAGCCAAGATCGGGGTAGCGGGGACGTTGGTGAGACCCAGTACTTC.

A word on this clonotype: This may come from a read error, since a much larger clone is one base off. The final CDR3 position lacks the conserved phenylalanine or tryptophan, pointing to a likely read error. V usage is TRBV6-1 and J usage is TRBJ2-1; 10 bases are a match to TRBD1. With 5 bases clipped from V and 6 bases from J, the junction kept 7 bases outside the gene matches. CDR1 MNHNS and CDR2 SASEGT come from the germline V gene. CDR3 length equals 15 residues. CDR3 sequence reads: CASSSRDRGANEQFL. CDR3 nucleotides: TGTGCCAGCAGTTCGCGGGACAGGGGAGCCAATGAGCAGTTCTTA.

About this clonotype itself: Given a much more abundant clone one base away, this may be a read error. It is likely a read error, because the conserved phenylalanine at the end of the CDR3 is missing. CDR3 DNA sequence: TGTGCCAGCAGAGACGAAGCGGGAGGCTCCTACGAGCAGTACTCC. It encodes CASRDEAGGSYEQYS. The chain is built from TRBV6-5 and TRBJ2-7; 9 nucleotides align to TRBD2. The germline gives CDR1 MNHEY, CDR2 SVGAGI. This CDR3 contains 15 residues. V shed 6 bases, J shed 0 bases, and the junction held 6 bases outside the gene matches.